These T cell receptor beta chains were read from a single sample in a study of T cell repertoires in cytomegalovirus infection. TCRdb re-called the reads with MiXCR, one entry per CDR3 protein. Found here are 200,000 to 250,000 distinct CDR3 sequences, 22% of them singletons; the top ten hold 18%. Sequenced material: CD8+ T cells from PBMCs. These receptors all stem from a human donor in good health (CMV status not recorded). Some clones in this sample may be carry-over from other donors' samples. The CDR3 runs from the conserved cysteine through the conserved F or W. The order of the fields is V gene, clone size, D gene, J gene, CDR3 DNA, CDR3 protein. A D gene is named only where the DNA matches it firmly. Size is stated for part of the rows, as once, few or many counts, or as a class when the clone is expanded.

>TRBV9|-|TRBD1|TRBJ1-1
TGTGCCAGCAGCCCATGGACAGGCCCGAACACTGAAGCTTTCTTT
CASSPWTGPNTEAFF
>TRBV7-9|few|-|TRBJ1-2
TGTGCCAGCAGCTTAGACCAATACGTCTATGGCTACACCTTC
CASSLDQYVYGYTF
>TRBV14|many|TRBD1|TRBJ1-2
TGTGCCAGCAGCCAGACGACAGGGTATGGCTACACCTTC
CASSQTTGYGYTF
>TRBV28|few|TRBD1|TRBJ2-1
TGTGCCAGCAGTTCTCCCCCCCTTGACAGGGGCCTATACAATGAGCAGTTCTTC
CASSSPPLDRGLYNEQFF
>TRBV3-1|few|-|TRBJ2-2
TGTGCCAGCAGCCAAGATTATATGGGACCCAACACCGGGGAGCTGTTTTTT
CASSQDYMGPNTGELFF
>TRBV29-1|few|-|TRBJ1-5
TGCAGCGTCGCACGGGGGGCGGGTCAGCCCCAGCATTTT
CSVARGAGQPQHF
>TRBV20-1|-|TRBD2|TRBJ2-1
TGCAGTGCTACACTAGCGGGGGATGATGAGCAGTTCTTC
CSATLAGDDEQFF
>TRBV28|-|TRBD1|TRBJ1-1
TGTGCCAGCAGTTTAACCCGGGACAGGGGGAACACTGAAGCTTTCTTT
CASSLTRDRGNTEAFF
>TRBV7-3|-|-|TRBJ2-3
TGTGCCAGCAGCTTAATCGGCGGCGGCACAGATACGCAGTATTTT
CASSLIGGGTDTQYF
>TRBV7-8|many|TRBD1|TRBJ1-5
TGTGCCAGCAGCTCATCGGGGACAGGGTCCTCCCCCCAGCATTTT
CASSSSGTGSSPQHF
>TRBV5-5|-|-|TRBJ1-1
TGTGCCAGCCTCAGCTGGTTGAACACTGAAGCTTTCTTT
CASLSWLNTEAFF
>TRBV6-1|few|TRBD1|TRBJ2-1
TGTGCCAGCAGCGAGGACAGGCCTACTTACAATGAGCAGTTCTTC
CASSEDRPTYNEQFF
>TRBV13|-|TRBD1|TRBJ2-3
TGTGCCAGCAGCCCAACCGGGACAGTCCCTTCTGGTACGCAGTATTTT
CASSPTGTVPSGTQYF
>TRBV29-1|few|-|TRBJ1-1
TGCAGCGGGGACCTTTTTAACACTGAAGCTTTCTTT
CSGDLFNTEAFF
>TRBV27|many|TRBD1|TRBJ2-7
TGTGCCAGCAGGCACACAGGGGGGACCTACGAGCAGTACTTC
CASRHTGGTYEQYF